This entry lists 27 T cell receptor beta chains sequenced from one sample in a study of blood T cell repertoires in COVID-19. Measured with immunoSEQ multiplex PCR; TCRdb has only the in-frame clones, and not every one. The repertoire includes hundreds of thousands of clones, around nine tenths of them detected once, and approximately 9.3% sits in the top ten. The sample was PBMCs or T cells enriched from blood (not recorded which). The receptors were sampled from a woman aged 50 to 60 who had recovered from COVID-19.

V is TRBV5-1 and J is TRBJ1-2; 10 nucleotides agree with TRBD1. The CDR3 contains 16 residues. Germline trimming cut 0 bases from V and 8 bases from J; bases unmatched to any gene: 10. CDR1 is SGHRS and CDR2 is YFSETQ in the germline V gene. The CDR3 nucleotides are TGCGCCAGCAGCTTGGACCCGGGACAGGGGATTTTAGGCTACACCTTC. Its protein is CASSLDPGQGILGYTF.

For the CDR3, the DNA is TGTGCCAGCAGCCGACGGACAGGGGGATCCTACGAGCAGTACTTC. It codes for CASSRRTGGSYEQYF. The rearrangement links TRBV3-1 (or the pseudogene TRBV3-2) to TRBJ2-7, with 10 positions matching TRBD1. After removal of 4 bases from V and 1 base from J, the junction contained 4 bases not matched to a gene. This CDR3 comprises 15 residues. Germline loops: CDR1 LGHDT, CDR2 YNNKEL (reference sequence).

CDR3 in DNA: TGTGCCAGCAGCTTCGGGACAGGGGGCGGTTCACCCCTCCACTTT. Its translation: CASSFGTGGGSPLHF. The genes are TRBV5-6 and TRBJ1-6; the match to TRBD1 covers 12 bases. With V trimmed by 2 bases and J by 9 bases, 3 bases remained unmatched. Germline CDR1 and CDR2: SGHDT and YYEEEE. The CDR3 is made up of 15 amino acids.

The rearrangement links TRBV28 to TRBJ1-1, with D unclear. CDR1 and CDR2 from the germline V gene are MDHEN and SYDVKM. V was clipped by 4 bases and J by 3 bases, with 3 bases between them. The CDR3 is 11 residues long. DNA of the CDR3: TGTGCCAGCAGTTCTTACACTGAAGCTTTCTTT. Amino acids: CASSSYTEAFF.

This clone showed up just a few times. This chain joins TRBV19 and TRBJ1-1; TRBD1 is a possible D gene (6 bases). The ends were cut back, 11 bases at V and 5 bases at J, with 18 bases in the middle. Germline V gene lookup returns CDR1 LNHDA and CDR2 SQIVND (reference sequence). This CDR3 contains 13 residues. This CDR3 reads CACGNREGTEAFF. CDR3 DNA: TGTGCCTGCGGGAACAGGGAGGGTACTGAAGCTTTCTTT.

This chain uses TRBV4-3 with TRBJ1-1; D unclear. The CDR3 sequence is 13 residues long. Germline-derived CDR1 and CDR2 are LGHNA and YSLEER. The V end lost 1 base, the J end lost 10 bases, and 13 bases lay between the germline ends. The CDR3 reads CASSQVSLLSAFF. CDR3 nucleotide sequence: TGCGCCAGCAGCCAAGTAAGCCTTCTCTCAGCTTTCTTT.

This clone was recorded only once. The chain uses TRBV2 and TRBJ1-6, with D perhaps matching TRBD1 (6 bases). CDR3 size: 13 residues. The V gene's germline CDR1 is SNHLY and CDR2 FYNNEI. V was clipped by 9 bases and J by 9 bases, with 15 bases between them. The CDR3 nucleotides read TGTGCCAGTGGGGGCGGTTCGGGTTCACCCCTCCACTTT. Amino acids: CASGGGSGSPLHF.

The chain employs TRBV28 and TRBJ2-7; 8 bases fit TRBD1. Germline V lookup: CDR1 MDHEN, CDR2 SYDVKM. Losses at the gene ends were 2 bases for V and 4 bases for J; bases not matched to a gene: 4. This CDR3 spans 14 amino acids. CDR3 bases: TGTGCCAGCAGTTTAACAGGGGGTTCATACGAGCAGTACTTC. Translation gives CASSLTGGSYEQYF. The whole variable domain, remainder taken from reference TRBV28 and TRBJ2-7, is DVKVTQSSRYLVKRTGEKVFLECVQDMDHENMFWYRQDPGLGLRLIYFSYDVKMKEKGDIPEGYSVSREKKERFSLILESASTNQTSMYLCASSLTGGSYEQYFGPGTRLTVT.

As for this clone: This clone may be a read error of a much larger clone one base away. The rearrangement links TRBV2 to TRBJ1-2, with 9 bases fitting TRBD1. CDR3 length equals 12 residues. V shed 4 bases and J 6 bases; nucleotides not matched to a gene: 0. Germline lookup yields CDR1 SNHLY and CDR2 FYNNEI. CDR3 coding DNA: TGTGCCAGCAGTGGGACAGGGGATGGCTACACCTTC. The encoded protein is CASSGTGDGYTF.

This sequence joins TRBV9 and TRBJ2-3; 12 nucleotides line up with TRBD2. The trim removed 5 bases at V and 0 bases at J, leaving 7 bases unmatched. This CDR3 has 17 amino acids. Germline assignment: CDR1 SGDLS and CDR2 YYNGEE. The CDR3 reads CASSFLAGGKSTDTQYF. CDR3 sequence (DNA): TGTGCCAGCAGTTTCCTAGCGGGGGGGAAAAGCACAGATACGCAGTATTTT.

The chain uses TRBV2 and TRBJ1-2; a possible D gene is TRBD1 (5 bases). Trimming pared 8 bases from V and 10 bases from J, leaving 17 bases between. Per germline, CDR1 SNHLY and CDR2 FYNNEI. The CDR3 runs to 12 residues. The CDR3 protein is CASRGEENAYTF. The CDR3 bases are TGTGCCAGCCGGGGGGAGGAAAACGCCTACACCTTC.

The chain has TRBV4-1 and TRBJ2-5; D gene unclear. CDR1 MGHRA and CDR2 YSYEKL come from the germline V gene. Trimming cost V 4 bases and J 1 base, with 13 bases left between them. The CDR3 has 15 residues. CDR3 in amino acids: CASSPHPHTQETQYF. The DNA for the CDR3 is TGCGCCAGCAGCCCACATCCCCATACCCAAGAGACCCAGTACTTC.

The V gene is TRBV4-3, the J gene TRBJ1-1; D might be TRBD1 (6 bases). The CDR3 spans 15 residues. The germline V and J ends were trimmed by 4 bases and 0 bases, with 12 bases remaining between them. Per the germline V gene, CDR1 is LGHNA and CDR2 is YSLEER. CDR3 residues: CASSRQADLNTEAFF. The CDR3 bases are TGCGCCAGCAGCCGACAGGCAGACCTGAACACTGAAGCTTTCTTT.

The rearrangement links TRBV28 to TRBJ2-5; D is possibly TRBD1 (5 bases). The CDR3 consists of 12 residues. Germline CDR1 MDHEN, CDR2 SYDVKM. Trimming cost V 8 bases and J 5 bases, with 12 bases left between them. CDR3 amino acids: CASGAFGETQYF. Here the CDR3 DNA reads TGTGCCAGCGGGGCTTTCGGGGAGACCCAGTACTTC.

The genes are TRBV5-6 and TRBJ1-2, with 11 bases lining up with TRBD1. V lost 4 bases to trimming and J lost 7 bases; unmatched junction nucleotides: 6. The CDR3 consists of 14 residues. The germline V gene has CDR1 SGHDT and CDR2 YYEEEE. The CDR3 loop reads CASSIGQGAGGYTF. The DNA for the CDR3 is TGTGCCAGCAGCATCGGACAGGGGGCGGGTGGCTACACCTTC.

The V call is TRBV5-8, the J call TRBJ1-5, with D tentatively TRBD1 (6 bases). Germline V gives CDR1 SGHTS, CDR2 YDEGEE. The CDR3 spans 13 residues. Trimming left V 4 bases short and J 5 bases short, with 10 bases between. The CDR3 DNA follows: TGTGCCAGCAGCGCACAGGGTTATCAGCCCCAGCATTTT. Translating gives CASSAQGYQPQHF.

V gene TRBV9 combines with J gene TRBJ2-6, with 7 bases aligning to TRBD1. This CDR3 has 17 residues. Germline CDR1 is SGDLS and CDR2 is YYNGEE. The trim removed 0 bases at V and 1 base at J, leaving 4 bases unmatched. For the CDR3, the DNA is TGTGCCAGCAGCGTAGATCCAGGGGGTTCTGGGGCCAACGTCCTGACTTTC. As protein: CASSVDPGGSGANVLTF.

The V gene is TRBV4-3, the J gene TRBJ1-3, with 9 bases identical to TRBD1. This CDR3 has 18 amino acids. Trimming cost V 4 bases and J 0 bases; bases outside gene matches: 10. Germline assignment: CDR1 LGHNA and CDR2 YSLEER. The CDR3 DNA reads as TGCGCCAGCAGCCTCGGTTCCGGGACAGGGAGCTCTGGAAACACCATATATTTT. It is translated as CASSLGSGTGSSGNTIYF.

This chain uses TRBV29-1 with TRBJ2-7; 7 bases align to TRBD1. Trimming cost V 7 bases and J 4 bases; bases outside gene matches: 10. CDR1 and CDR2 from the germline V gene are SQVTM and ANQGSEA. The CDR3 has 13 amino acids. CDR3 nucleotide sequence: TGCAGCGCCCTGACAGGGCGAGAATACGAGCAGTACTTC. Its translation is CSALTGREYEQYF.

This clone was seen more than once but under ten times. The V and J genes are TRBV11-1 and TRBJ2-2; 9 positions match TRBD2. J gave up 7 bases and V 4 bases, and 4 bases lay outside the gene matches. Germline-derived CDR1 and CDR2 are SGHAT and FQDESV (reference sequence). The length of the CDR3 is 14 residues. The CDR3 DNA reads TGTGCCAGCAGCTGGCGAGCGGGAGGCGGGGAGCTGTTTTTT. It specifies CASSWRAGGGELFF.

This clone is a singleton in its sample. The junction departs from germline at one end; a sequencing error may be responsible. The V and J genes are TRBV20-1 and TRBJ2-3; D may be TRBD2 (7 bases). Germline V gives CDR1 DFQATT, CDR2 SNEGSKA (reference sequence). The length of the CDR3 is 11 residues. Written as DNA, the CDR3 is TGCAGTGCTAGAGTGCGCGGGGGCACGAATTTT. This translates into CSARVRGGTNF.

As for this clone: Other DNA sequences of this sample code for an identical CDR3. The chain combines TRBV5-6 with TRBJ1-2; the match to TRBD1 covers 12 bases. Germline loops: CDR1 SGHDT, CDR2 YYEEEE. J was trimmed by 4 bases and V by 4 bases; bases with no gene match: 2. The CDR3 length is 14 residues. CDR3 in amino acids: CASSPGQGAYGYTF. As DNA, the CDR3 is TGTGCCAGCAGCCCGGGACAGGGGGCCTATGGCTACACCTTC.

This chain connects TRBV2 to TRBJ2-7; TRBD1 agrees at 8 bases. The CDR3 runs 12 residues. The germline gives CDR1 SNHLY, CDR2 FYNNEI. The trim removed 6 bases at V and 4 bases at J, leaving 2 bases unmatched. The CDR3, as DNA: TGTGCCAGCAGGGACAGGGTGTACGAGCAGTACTTC. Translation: CASRDRVYEQYF.

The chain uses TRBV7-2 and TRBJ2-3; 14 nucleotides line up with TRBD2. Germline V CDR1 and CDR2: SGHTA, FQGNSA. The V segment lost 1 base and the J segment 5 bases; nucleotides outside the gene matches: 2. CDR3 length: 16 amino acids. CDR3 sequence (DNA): TGTGCCAGCAGCTTAGATGGGACTAGCGGGGGAGATACGCAGTATTTT. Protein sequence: CASSLDGTSGGDTQYF.

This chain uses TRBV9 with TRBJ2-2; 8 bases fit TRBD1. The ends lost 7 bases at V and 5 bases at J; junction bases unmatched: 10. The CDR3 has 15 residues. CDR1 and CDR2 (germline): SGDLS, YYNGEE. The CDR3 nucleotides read TGTGCCAGCTGCCTCGGGACAGGTGAAACCGGGGAGCTGTTTTTT. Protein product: CASCLGTGETGELFF. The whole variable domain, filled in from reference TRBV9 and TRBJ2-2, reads DSGVTQTPKHLITATGQRVTLRCSPRSGDLSVYWYQQSLDQGLQFLIQYYNGEERAKGNILERFSAQQFPDLHSELNLSSLELGDSALYFCASCLGTGETGELFFGEGSRLTVL.

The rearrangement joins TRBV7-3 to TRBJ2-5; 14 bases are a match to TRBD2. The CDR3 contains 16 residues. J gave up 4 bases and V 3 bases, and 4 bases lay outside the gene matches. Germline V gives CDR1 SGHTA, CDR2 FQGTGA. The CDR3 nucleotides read TGTGCCAGCAGCTTGACCGGGACTAGCGGGGGAGAGACCCAGTACTTC. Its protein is CASSLTGTSGGETQYF.

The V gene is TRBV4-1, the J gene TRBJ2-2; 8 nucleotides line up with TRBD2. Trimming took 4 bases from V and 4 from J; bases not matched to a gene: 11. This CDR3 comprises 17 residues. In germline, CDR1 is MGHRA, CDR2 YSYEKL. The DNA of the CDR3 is TGCGCCAGCAGCCCTGGTCCGGGGGGGTCGTTCACCGGGGAGCTGTTTTTT. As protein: CASSPGPGGSFTGELFF.